This T cell receptor beta chain was recovered during a study of vaccination and CD4 T cells after COVID-19. Study in general: Stimulation used overlapping spike peptides from SARS-CoV-2, HCoV-NL63, HCoV-OC43 and HCoV-229E.

With regard to this clonotype: What it binds is not known.

The treatment is: approximately 9-day PBMC culture with coronavirus spike peptide pools or control peptides (ViraFEST assay). Collection of the unexposed donor's CD4+ T cells took place before the COVID-19 pandemic (2011-2018). ViraFEST stimulated the growth of antigen-specific T cells using peptide pools and subsequently profiled their TCRs by sequencing. After culture for around ten days, isolation of CD4+ T cells was performed by negative selection. Sequence data for DNA of cultured CD4+ T cells were generated by the Oncomine TCR Beta short-read assay. From cultured CD4+ T cells, genomic DNA was extracted. TCRdb reanalysed the PCR reads using MiXCR and keeps one entry per CDR3 protein. The sample yields over 9,000 distinct CDR3 sequences, 25% to 35% seen once. Germline V lookup: CDR1 MDHEN, CDR2 SYDVKM. CDR3 length equals 18 residues. The V and J ends lost 2 bases and 1 base, in that order; junction bases with no gene match: 10.

J is TRBJ2-3 and V is TRBV28, with 9 positions matching TRBD2. The TCR sequence derives from a human donor in good health. The sequenced sample was CD4+ T cells from blood, cultured in vitro. CDR3 loop: CASSLSGRWGTGTDTQYF. CDR3 coding DNA: TGTGCCAGCAGTTTAAGCGGGAGGTGGGGTACTGGCACAGATACGCAGTATTTT.